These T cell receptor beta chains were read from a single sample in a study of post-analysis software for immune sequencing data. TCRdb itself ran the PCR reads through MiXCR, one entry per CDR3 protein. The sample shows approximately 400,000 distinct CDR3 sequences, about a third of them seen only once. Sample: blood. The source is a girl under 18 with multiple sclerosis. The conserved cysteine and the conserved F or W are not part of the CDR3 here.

CDR3 protein: SARGTGGTEAF; V gene: TRBV20-1; J gene: TRBJ1-1
CDR3 protein: ASSLGRIYEQY; V gene: TRBV12-3/TRBV12-4; J gene: NA
CDR3 protein: ASSNRVDNEQY; V gene: TRBV5-1; J gene: NA
CDR3 protein: ATSRTGTGSQPQH; V gene: TRBV15; J gene: TRBJ1-5
CDR3 protein: AWSAGYEQY; V gene: TRBV30; J gene: TRBJ2-7
CDR3 protein: ASSALSGTGEQY; V gene: TRBV9; J gene: NA
CDR3 protein: ASSYGGYGSYNEQF; V gene: TRBV6-5; J gene: TRBJ2-1
CDR3 protein: ASSDLQGKGSPLH; V gene: TRBV9; J gene: TRBJ1-6
CDR3 protein: ASSVGGHSTDTQY; V gene: TRBV9; J gene: TRBJ2-3
CDR3 protein: ASTPAWAGGYT; V gene: TRBV6-6; J gene: TRBJ1-2
CDR3 protein: AISEEDRNQPQH; V gene: TRBV10-3; J gene: TRBJ1-5
CDR3 protein: ASSLTGTSGEEQF; V gene: TRBV3-1; J gene: TRBJ2-1
CDR3 protein: ASRSGQGAQETQY; V gene: TRBV27; J gene: TRBJ2-5
CDR3 protein: ASSVYPEGNQPQH; V gene: TRBV9; J gene: TRBJ1-5
CDR3 protein: ASSASLDGEKLF; V gene: TRBV28; J gene: TRBJ1-4
CDR3 protein: SASLGLAGRSTDTQY; V gene: TRBV20-1; J gene: TRBJ2-3
CDR3 protein: ASSGTGGGETRY; V gene: TRBV27; J gene: TRBJ2-5
CDR3 protein: SVRDRTAGANVLT; V gene: TRBV29-1; J gene: TRBJ2-6
CDR3 protein: ASSWAGGFYQETQY; V gene: TRBV12-3/TRBV12-4; J gene: TRBJ2-5
CDR3 protein: ASSYDGLAAYNEQF; V gene: TRBV6-6; J gene: TRBJ2-1
CDR3 protein: ASSEMDGHEQY; V gene: TRBV2; J gene: TRBJ2-7
CDR3 protein: ASSYSSISGSGSYEQY; V gene: TRBV6-5; J gene: NA
CDR3 protein: SAQGAFGRPYEQY; V gene: TRBV20-1; J gene: TRBJ2-7
CDR3 protein: ASSYPSGTGSYEQY; V gene: TRBV12-3/TRBV12-4; J gene: TRBJ2-7
CDR3 protein: SARSQRGGPPEQF; V gene: TRBV20-1; J gene: TRBJ2-1
CDR3 protein: SAIDEGGVGGRLADNEQF; V gene: TRBV20-1; J gene: TRBJ2-1
CDR3 protein: ASRLAGGPGNEQF; V gene: TRBV5-6; J gene: TRBJ2-1
CDR3 protein: ASSLGGLAGGRGTQY; V gene: TRBV7-2; J gene: TRBJ2-3
CDR3 protein: ASSLAHRVRGIQY; V gene: TRBV12-3/TRBV12-4; J gene: TRBJ2-4
CDR3 protein: SALGDRAQSYNSPLH; V gene: TRBV20-1; J gene: TRBJ1-6
CDR3 protein: ASQSQETQY; V gene: TRBV3-1; J gene: TRBJ2-5
CDR3 protein: ASRSAGGPIAKNIQY; V gene: TRBV28; J gene: TRBJ2-4
CDR3 protein: SASGSLDQETQY; V gene: TRBV20-1; J gene: TRBJ2-5
CDR3 protein: ASSLMNSANTEAF; V gene: TRBV7-9; J gene: TRBJ1-1
CDR3 protein: ASSLAGDSTDTQY; V gene: TRBV6-1; J gene: TRBJ2-3
CDR3 protein: SAKRGTGWIEQF; V gene: TRBV20-1; J gene: TRBJ2-1
CDR3 protein: ATSRDLTFGGNEQF; V gene: TRBV15; J gene: TRBJ2-1
CDR3 protein: ASSLGLWGQSYEQY; V gene: TRBV28; J gene: TRBJ2-7
CDR3 protein: SARDRGRSYGYT; V gene: TRBV20-1; J gene: TRBJ1-2
CDR3 protein: ASSRGGPQETQY; V gene: TRBV7-7; J gene: TRBJ2-5
CDR3 protein: SARSRVNYNEQF; V gene: TRBV20-1; J gene: TRBJ2-1
CDR3 protein: ASSEPGGAKNIQY; V gene: TRBV6-1; J gene: TRBJ2-4
CDR3 protein: ASSHERGIEAF; V gene: TRBV5-1; J gene: TRBJ1-1
CDR3 protein: ASSIGQNNEQF; V gene: TRBV7-9; J gene: TRBJ2-1
CDR3 protein: ASSSWKGEQY; V gene: TRBV7-9; J gene: NA
CDR3 protein: ASTWVARKSTDEQF; V gene: TRBV7-9; J gene: TRBJ2-1
CDR3 protein: ASSQVYGTGGRTEAF; V gene: TRBV3-1; J gene: TRBJ1-1
CDR3 protein: SAYGRSPTDTQY; V gene: TRBV20-1; J gene: TRBJ2-3
CDR3 protein: ASRGGLLTDTQY; V gene: TRBV6-1; J gene: TRBJ2-3
CDR3 protein: ASSQGGVSYEQY; V gene: TRBV4-1; J gene: TRBJ2-7
CDR3 protein: SASLAAVTDTQY; V gene: TRBV20-1; J gene: TRBJ2-3
CDR3 protein: ASSIYTGELF; V gene: TRBV7-2; J gene: TRBJ2-2
CDR3 protein: ASSETTRSLANEQF; V gene: TRBV9; J gene: TRBJ2-1
CDR3 protein: SARESGQPTTKQY; V gene: TRBV20-1; J gene: TRBJ2-7
CDR3 protein: ASSYSTQLNNSPLH; V gene: TRBV6-5; J gene: TRBJ1-6
CDR3 protein: AGSHRGGETQY; V gene: TRBV3-1; J gene: TRBJ2-5
CDR3 protein: ASSPASGGYYNEQF; V gene: TRBV12-3/TRBV12-4; J gene: TRBJ2-1